This T cell receptor (beta chain) is from a study of early T cells in non-severe SARS-CoV-2 infection. TCRdb ran MiXCR on the 5' RACE reads and lists one entry per CDR3 protein. Among about 110,000 distinct CDR3 sequences listed, roughly 12% were seen once. This CDR3 is 14 amino acids long. V trimming: 3 bases; J trimming: 2 bases; junction bases outside the gene matches: 5. The germline V gene has CDR1 DFQATT and CDR2 SNEGSKA (reference sequence). The clonotype was recovered from an adult who was a healthcare worker with PCR-confirmed SARS-CoV-2 infection or an uninfected control (not recorded which). Source: whole blood, taken at baseline. The J gene is TRBJ2-3, the V gene TRBV20-1, with 7 bases fitting TRBD2. The DNA for the CDR3 is TGCAGTGCTAGGGCGCGGGGGTCCACAGATACGCAGTATTTT. As protein: CSARARGSTDTQYF.